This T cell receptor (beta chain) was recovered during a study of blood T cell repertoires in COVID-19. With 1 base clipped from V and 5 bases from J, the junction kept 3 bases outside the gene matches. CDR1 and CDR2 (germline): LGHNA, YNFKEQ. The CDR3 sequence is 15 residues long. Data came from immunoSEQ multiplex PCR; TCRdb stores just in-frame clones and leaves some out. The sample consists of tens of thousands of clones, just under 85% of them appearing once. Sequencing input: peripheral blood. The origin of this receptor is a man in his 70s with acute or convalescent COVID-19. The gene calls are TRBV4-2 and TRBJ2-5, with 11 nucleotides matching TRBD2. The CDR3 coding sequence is TGTGCCAGCAGCCAAGTTTCTAGCGGGAGGGAGACCCAGTACTTC. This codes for CASSQVSSGRETQYF.